This is a list of T cell receptor beta chains from one sample in a study of blood T cell repertoires in COVID-19. Some clones are missing from TCRdb's copy, which holds only in-frame ones; the method was immunoSEQ multiplex PCR. The profile shows about 280,000 clones, approximately 84% of them singletons. Material for sequencing was peripheral blood. The receptor source for this set is a woman aged 25 to 39 who had recovered from COVID-19. Each CDR3 is given with its conserved first and last residue. Each record gives: D gene, clone size, V gene, J gene, CDR3 protein, CDR3 DNA. D genes are given only for firm matches. Not every row has a clone size; where given, it reads once, few, many or a size class.

D gene: TRBD1; clone size: -; V gene: TRBV7-8; J gene: TRBJ1-6; CDR3 protein: CASSSSYSGTGSSYNSPLHF; CDR3 DNA: TGTGCCAGCAGCTCCAGCTACTCCGGGACAGGGTCCTCATATAATTCACCCCTCCACTTT
D gene: -; clone size: once; V gene: TRBV11-2; J gene: TRBJ1-2; CDR3 protein: CASSLNILGGLVDGYTF; CDR3 DNA: TGTGCCAGCAGCTTAAACATATTGGGGGGTTTGGTGGATGGCTACACCTTC
D gene: -; clone size: few; V gene: TRBV2; J gene: TRBJ1-4; CDR3 protein: CASSDMREKLFF; CDR3 DNA: TGTGCCAGCAGTGATATGAGGGAAAAACTGTTTTTT
D gene: -; clone size: -; V gene: TRBV19; J gene: TRBJ2-7; CDR3 protein: CASSIGGSSYEQYF; CDR3 DNA: TGTGCCAGTAGTATCGGCGGAAGCTCCTACGAGCAGTACTTC
D gene: TRBD1; clone size: -; V gene: TRBV6-2/TRBV6-3; J gene: TRBJ1-2; CDR3 protein: CASSYHRTGEGYGYTF; CDR3 DNA: TGTGCCAGCAGTTATCACAGGACAGGAGAGGGATATGGCTACACCTTC
D gene: TRBD2; clone size: -; V gene: TRBV7-2; J gene: TRBJ2-2; CDR3 protein: CASSLASGGTGELFF; CDR3 DNA: TGTGCCAGCAGCTTAGCGAGCGGGGGCACCGGGGAGCTGTTTTTT
D gene: -; clone size: once; V gene: TRBV30; J gene: TRBJ1-2; CDR3 protein: CAWSAPGPKAGYGYTF; CDR3 DNA: TGTGCCTGGAGTGCTCCGGGACCGAAAGCGGGCTATGGCTACACCTTC
D gene: -; clone size: -; V gene: TRBV28; J gene: TRBJ2-7; CDR3 protein: CASIFLGGSLNEQYF; CDR3 DNA: TGTGCCAGCATCTTCCTTGGGGGGAGTCTCAACGAGCAGTACTTC
D gene: TRBD1; clone size: few; V gene: TRBV28; J gene: TRBJ2-2; CDR3 protein: CASSLRTGPGELFF; CDR3 DNA: TGTGCCAGCAGTTTACGGACAGGGCCCGGGGAGCTGTTTTTT
D gene: TRBD2; clone size: -; V gene: TRBV7-4; J gene: TRBJ2-7; CDR3 protein: CASSPFELARFHLRYF; CDR3 DNA: TGTGCCAGCAGCCCATTCGAACTAGCGCGCTTTCATTTGCGGTACTTC
D gene: -; clone size: -; V gene: TRBV4-3; J gene: TRBJ1-1; CDR3 protein: CASSHLQGVGTEAFF; CDR3 DNA: TGCGCCAGCAGCCACCTACAGGGAGTGGGCACTGAAGCTTTCTTT
D gene: TRBD1; clone size: -; V gene: TRBV5-1; J gene: TRBJ1-4; CDR3 protein: CASSLAGTGNNEKLFF; CDR3 DNA: TGCGCCAGCAGCTTGGCAGGGACAGGGAATAATGAAAAACTGTTTTTT
D gene: -; clone size: -; V gene: TRBV7-2; J gene: TRBJ2-3; CDR3 protein: CASRLTGGIQDTQYF; CDR3 DNA: TGTGCCAGCAGATTAACAGGTGGGATCCAGGATACGCAGTATTTT
D gene: TRBD1; clone size: -; V gene: TRBV5-6; J gene: TRBJ2-3; CDR3 protein: CASSRGTGGGLGTQYF; CDR3 DNA: TGTGCCAGCAGCCGAGGGACAGGAGGAGGTTTAGGGACGCAGTATTTT
D gene: TRBD1; clone size: -; V gene: TRBV9; J gene: TRBJ1-2; CDR3 protein: CASTTLGTGVYGYTF; CDR3 DNA: TGTGCCAGCACCACCCTCGGGACAGGGGTCTATGGCTACACCTTC
D gene: TRBD1; clone size: -; V gene: TRBV5-6; J gene: TRBJ1-5; CDR3 protein: CASSGAGTGDSNQPQHF; CDR3 DNA: TGTGCCAGCAGCGGCGCCGGGACAGGGGATAGCAATCAGCCCCAGCATTTT
D gene: TRBD1; clone size: -; V gene: TRBV14; J gene: TRBJ2-7; CDR3 protein: CASSQWDRGYEQYF; CDR3 DNA: TGTGCCAGCAGCCAATGGGACAGGGGCTACGAGCAGTACTTC
D gene: TRBD1; clone size: -; V gene: TRBV19; J gene: TRBJ2-2; CDR3 protein: CASSPADRGTGELFF; CDR3 DNA: TGTGCCAGTAGTCCTGCGGACAGGGGAACCGGGGAGCTGTTTTTT
D gene: TRBD1; clone size: once; V gene: TRBV10-3; J gene: TRBJ2-7; CDR3 protein: CAISAGQGAYEQYF; CDR3 DNA: TGTGCCATCAGTGCGGGACAGGGGGCTTATGAGCAGTACTTC
D gene: -; clone size: -; V gene: TRBV30; J gene: TRBJ1-1; CDR3 protein: CAWKPPGGVNTEAFF; CDR3 DNA: TGTGCCTGGAAACCACCGGGGGGGGTGAACACTGAAGCTTTCTTT
D gene: TRBD2; clone size: once; V gene: TRBV18; J gene: TRBJ2-5; CDR3 protein: CASSPILGGSEETQYF; CDR3 DNA: TGTGCCAGCTCACCGATTTTGGGAGGGAGTGAGGAGACCCAGTACTTC
D gene: -; clone size: once; V gene: TRBV24-1; J gene: TRBJ2-3; CDR3 protein: CATSAPRVQGRKDTQYF; CDR3 DNA: TGTGCCACCAGTGCCCCTCGGGTTCAGGGGCGAAAAGATACGCAGTATTTT
D gene: -; clone size: -; V gene: TRBV28; J gene: TRBJ2-2; CDR3 protein: CASSDTGELFF; CDR3 DNA: TGTGCCAGCAGCGACACCGGGGAGCTGTTTTTT
D gene: TRBD2; clone size: -; V gene: TRBV27; J gene: TRBJ2-3; CDR3 protein: CASSPIAGGADTQYF; CDR3 DNA: TGTGCCAGCAGTCCGATAGCGGGAGGGGCAGATACGCAGTATTTT
D gene: TRBD1; clone size: -; V gene: TRBV5-1; J gene: TRBJ1-1; CDR3 protein: CASSLGETGKNTEAFF; CDR3 DNA: TGCGCCAGCAGCTTGGGGGAGACAGGGAAGAACACTGAAGCTTTCTTT
D gene: TRBD1; clone size: -; V gene: TRBV7-9; J gene: TRBJ1-4; CDR3 protein: CASSPRTGGAKNEKLFF; CDR3 DNA: TGTGCCAGCAGCCCCCGGACAGGGGGCGCGAAGAATGAAAAACTGTTTTTT
D gene: -; clone size: few; V gene: TRBV29-1; J gene: TRBJ1-2; CDR3 protein: CSVVGGDHYGYTF; CDR3 DNA: TGCAGCGTTGTAGGGGGTGACCACTATGGCTACACCTTC
D gene: TRBD2; clone size: -; V gene: TRBV6-5; J gene: TRBJ2-7; CDR3 protein: CASTGGTVFSEQYF; CDR3 DNA: TGTGCCAGCACCGGGGGGACGGTCTTCTCCGAGCAGTACTTC
D gene: -; clone size: once; V gene: TRBV27; J gene: TRBJ1-4; CDR3 protein: CASSQRSTGLRGEKLFF; CDR3 DNA: TGTGCCAGCAGTCAACGCTCGACAGGCCTCAGAGGTGAAAAACTGTTTTTT
D gene: TRBD1; clone size: -; V gene: TRBV2; J gene: TRBJ1-5; CDR3 protein: CASIVDRDYSNQPQHF; CDR3 DNA: TGTGCCAGCATCGTGGACAGGGACTATAGCAATCAGCCCCAGCATTTT
D gene: -; clone size: -; V gene: TRBV5-1; J gene: TRBJ1-1; CDR3 protein: CASSLSREAAFF; CDR3 DNA: TGCGCCAGCAGCTTGTCTCGGGAGGCAGCTTTCTTT
D gene: -; clone size: -; V gene: TRBV2; J gene: TRBJ1-1; CDR3 protein: CASSQQDRGAAEAFF; CDR3 DNA: TGTGCCAGCAGTCAACAGGACAGAGGGGCCGCTGAAGCTTTCTTT
D gene: -; clone size: few; V gene: TRBV25-1; J gene: TRBJ1-2; CDR3 protein: CASSEAYGYTF; CDR3 DNA: TGTGCCAGCAGTGAGGCCTATGGCTACACCTTC
D gene: TRBD2; clone size: -; V gene: TRBV5-1; J gene: TRBJ2-7; CDR3 protein: CASSLAEGREVPEQYF; CDR3 DNA: TGCGCCAGCAGCTTGGCCGAGGGGCGGGAGGTCCCCGAGCAGTACTTC
D gene: -; clone size: -; V gene: TRBV21-1; J gene: TRBJ2-7; CDR3 protein: CASGTGLEQYF; CDR3 DNA: TGTGCCAGCGGGACAGGGCTCGAGCAGTACTTC
D gene: -; clone size: -; V gene: TRBV19; J gene: TRBJ1-2; CDR3 protein: CASIPGQSLHGYTF; CDR3 DNA: TGTGCCAGTATACCGGGACAAAGCCTCCATGGCTACACCTTC
D gene: TRBD2; clone size: -; V gene: TRBV6-5; J gene: TRBJ2-7; CDR3 protein: CASSYSSRTSAYEQYF; CDR3 DNA: TGTGCCAGCAGTTACTCGAGTCGGACTAGCGCCTACGAGCAGTACTTC
D gene: -; clone size: -; V gene: TRBV2; J gene: TRBJ2-2; CDR3 protein: CASSEVRDPGELFF; CDR3 DNA: TGTGCCAGCAGTGAGGTTCGGGATCCCGGGGAGCTGTTTTTT
D gene: -; clone size: -; V gene: TRBV19; J gene: TRBJ1-2; CDR3 protein: CASSIAGRAGGRGYGYTF; CDR3 DNA: TGTGCCAGTAGTATAGCCGGGCGCGCGGGCGGTCGCGGCTATGGCTACACCTTC
D gene: TRBD2; clone size: -; V gene: TRBV4-3; J gene: TRBJ2-3; CDR3 protein: CASSQDFSGTSGTDTQYF; CDR3 DNA: TGCGCCAGCAGCCAAGATTTTTCCGGGACTAGCGGCACAGATACGCAGTATTTT
D gene: -; clone size: -; V gene: TRBV27; J gene: TRBJ2-1; CDR3 protein: CASSLSVSSYNEQFF; CDR3 DNA: TGTGCCAGCAGTTTATCCGTGAGCTCCTACAATGAGCAGTTCTTC
D gene: TRBD1; clone size: -; V gene: TRBV5-5; J gene: TRBJ1-6; CDR3 protein: CASSADRGNSPLHF; CDR3 DNA: TGTGCCAGCAGCGCGGACAGGGGGAATTCACCCCTCCACTTT
D gene: TRBD1; clone size: -; V gene: TRBV5-1; J gene: TRBJ2-3; CDR3 protein: CASRLTPGQPTDTQYF; CDR3 DNA: TGCGCCAGCAGACTAACCCCGGGACAGCCCACAGATACGCAGTATTTT
D gene: -; clone size: once; V gene: TRBV5-6; J gene: TRBJ1-4; CDR3 protein: CASSLVLQNEKLFF; CDR3 DNA: TGTGCCAGCAGCTTGGTTCTTCAGAATGAAAAACTGTTTTTT
D gene: -; clone size: once; V gene: TRBV9; J gene: TRBJ1-4; CDR3 protein: CASSVGAGTNEKLFF; CDR3 DNA: TGTGCCAGCAGCGTTGGGGCAGGGACTAATGAAAAACTGTTTTTT
D gene: -; clone size: -; V gene: TRBV2; J gene: TRBJ2-1; CDR3 protein: CASSVGHSSYNEQFF; CDR3 DNA: TGTGCCAGCAGTGTCGGTCACTCCTCCTACAATGAGCAGTTCTTC
D gene: -; clone size: -; V gene: TRBV7-9; J gene: TRBJ1-5; CDR3 protein: CASSSSLGVYSNQPQHF; CDR3 DNA: TGTGCCAGCAGCTCCAGCTTGGGAGTTTATAGCAATCAGCCCCAGCATTTT
D gene: -; clone size: -; V gene: TRBV9; J gene: TRBJ2-7; CDR3 protein: CASSVDGVSYEQYF; CDR3 DNA: TGTGCCAGCAGCGTAGACGGGGTCTCCTACGAGCAGTACTTC
D gene: -; clone size: -; V gene: TRBV21-1; J gene: TRBJ1-4; CDR3 protein: CASSGTPRNEKLFF; CDR3 DNA: TGTGCCAGCTCCGGGACTCCGAGGAATGAAAAACTGTTTTTT
D gene: -; clone size: -; V gene: TRBV11-2; J gene: TRBJ1-2; CDR3 protein: CASSSTRGGGSDYGYTF; CDR3 DNA: TGTGCCAGCAGTTCTACTCGGGGTGGCGGTTCAGACTATGGCTACACCTTC
D gene: -; clone size: -; V gene: TRBV20-1; J gene: TRBJ2-2; CDR3 protein: CSASGQGELFF; CDR3 DNA: TGCAGTGCCTCAGGACAGGGGGAGCTGTTTTTT
D gene: -; clone size: -; V gene: TRBV6-5; J gene: TRBJ1-6; CDR3 protein: CASTDRNSYNSPLHF; CDR3 DNA: TGTGCCAGCACGGACAGAAACTCCTATAATTCACCCCTCCACTTT